The present T cell receptor (delta chain) was sequenced within a study of gamma-delta chains in newborns, infants, children. TCRdb repeated clone calling on the reads with CATT. The table includes around 4,000 delta-chain clones, 35% to 45% detected once. The V segment lost 2 bases and the J segment 9 bases; nucleotides outside the gene matches: 13. CDR3 length equals 16 residues. Per the germline V gene, CDR1 is TSWWSYY and CDR2 is QGS. This TCR derives from a child who received the measles vaccine. This chain links TRDV1 with TRDJ1; 9 bases match TRDD3. Sequencing input: blood. The CDR3 loop reads CALGEWGWWGISELIF. CDR3 sequence (DNA): TGTGCTCTTGGGGAATGGGGTTGGTGGGGGATAAGTGAACTCATCTTT.